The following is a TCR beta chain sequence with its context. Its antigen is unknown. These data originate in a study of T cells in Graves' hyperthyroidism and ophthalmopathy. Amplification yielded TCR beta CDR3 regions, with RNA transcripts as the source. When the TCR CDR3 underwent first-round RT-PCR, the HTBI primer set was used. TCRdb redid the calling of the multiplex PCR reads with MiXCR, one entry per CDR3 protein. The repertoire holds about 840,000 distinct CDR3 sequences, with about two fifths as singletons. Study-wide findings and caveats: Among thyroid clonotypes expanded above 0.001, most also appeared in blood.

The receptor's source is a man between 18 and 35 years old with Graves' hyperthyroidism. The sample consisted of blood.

The DNA of the CDR3 is TGTGCCAGTAGTATTGCTTCGTTTACACAGGGACCTGGCTACGAGCAGTACTTC. Translating it yields CASSIASFTQGPGYEQYF. The V and J genes are TRBV19 and TRBJ2-7; the D gene is possibly TRBD1 (6 bases). V was pared by 3 bases and J by 3 bases, with 24 bases between. Per germline, CDR1 LNHDA and CDR2 SQIVND (reference sequence). This CDR3 is 18 amino acids long.